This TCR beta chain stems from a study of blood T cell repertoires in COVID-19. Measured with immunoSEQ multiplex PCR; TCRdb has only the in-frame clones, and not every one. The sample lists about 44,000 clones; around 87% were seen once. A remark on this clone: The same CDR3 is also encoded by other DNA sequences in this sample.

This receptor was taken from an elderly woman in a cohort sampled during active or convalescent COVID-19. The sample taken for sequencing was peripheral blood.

The DNA for the CDR3 is TGTGCCAGCAGTTACTCCAGGGGGCGCACAGATACGCAGTATTTT. Protein: CASSYSRGRTDTQYF. The gene calls are TRBV6-5 and TRBJ2-3; 8 bases are a match to TRBD1. CDR1 is MNHEY, CDR2 SVGAGI, per germline. J lost 1 base, V lost 0 bases, and 0 bases had no gene match. There are 15 residues in the CDR3.